Listed below are T cell receptor beta chains from one sample, sequenced in a study of blood T cell repertoires in COVID-19. Repertoires were generated with immunoSEQ multiplex PCR, while TCRdb's copy carries only in-frame clones and drops some. This table has 200,000 to 250,000 clones, 70% to 90% appearing once. What was sequenced was PBMCs or T cells enriched from blood (not recorded which). Receptors were obtained from a woman aged 45-59 years in a cohort exposed to, infected with or recovered from COVID-19 (not recorded which). Each CDR3 is given with its conserved first and last residue. D genes are given only for firm matches. Clone size is stated in some rows and not others, as once, few, many or a class when expanded.

j_gene,abundance,len,v_gene,d_gene,CDR3nt,CDR3aa
TRBJ1-2,.,15,TRBV3-1/TRBV3-2,TRBD1,TGTGCCAGCAGCCAAGGGGACAGGGGAACGAGGGGCTACACCTTC,CASSQGDRGTRGYTF
TRBJ2-2,.,16,TRBV10-3,.,TGTGCCATCAGGACATTGGGCGTTGCAGACACCGGGGAGCTGTTTTTT,CAIRTLGVADTGELFF
TRBJ1-1,.,14,TRBV7-9,TRBD1,TGTGCCAGCAGCCATACAGGGGTGAACACTGAAGCTTTCTTT,CASSHTGVNTEAFF
TRBJ2-3,.,16,TRBV5-1,TRBD1,TGCGCCAGCAGCCGGGACAGGGGAACGCGCACAGATACGCAGTATTTT,CASSRDRGTRTDTQYF
TRBJ1-1,.,11,TRBV6-4,.,TGTGCCAGCGGCGCCAGGGCTGAAGCTTTCTTT,CASGARAEAFF
TRBJ1-5,.,13,TRBV10-3,.,TGTGCCATCAGTTCCACTCGCAATCAGCCCCAGCATTTT,CAISSTRNQPQHF
TRBJ2-7,once,15,TRBV18,TRBD2,TGTGCCAGCTCACCGACTAGCGGGGGCGTCTACGAGCAGTACTTC,CASSPTSGGVYEQYF
TRBJ1-2,.,10,TRBV20-1,.,TGCAGTGCTAGACGTCTTGGCTACACCTTC,CSARRLGYTF
TRBJ2-1,.,13,TRBV27,TRBD1,TGTGCCAGCAGTTACAGGGGGAGTAATGAGCAGTTCTTC,CASSYRGSNEQFF
TRBJ2-5,.,14,TRBV28,TRBD1,TGTGCCAGCAGGGGCCCGGGACAGGGGGAGACCCAGTACTTC,CASRGPGQGETQYF
TRBJ2-5,.,10,TRBV11-2,.,TGTGCCAGCAGTCTAGAGACCCAGTACTTC,CASSLETQYF
TRBJ2-3,.,17,TRBV4-1,TRBD2,TGCGCCAGCAGCCAAGCTAGAGGACTAGCGGGGGAAGATACGCAGTATTTT,CASSQARGLAGEDTQYF
TRBJ2-3,.,13,TRBV12-3/TRBV12-4,TRBD1,TGTGCCAGCAGGACAGGGAACACAGATACGCAGTATTTT,CASRTGNTDTQYF
TRBJ2-1,.,15,TRBV5-4,TRBD1,TGTGCCAGCAGCTTGGCAGGGGGCACCTACAATGAGCAGTTCTTC,CASSLAGGTYNEQFF
TRBJ2-5,.,13,TRBV3-1/TRBV3-2,TRBD2,TGTGCCAGCAGCCAGCTAGCGGGGGAGACCCAGTACTTC,CASSQLAGETQYF
TRBJ2-5,few,17,TRBV29-1,TRBD1,TGCAGCGTTGAAGCGTTCGGCCACAGGGGGTCTCAAGAGACCCAGTACTTC,CSVEAFGHRGSQETQYF
TRBJ1-3,.,17,TRBV19,.,TGTGCCAGTAGTCCCCGCGCCCGCCACACGGGGGGAAACACCATATATTTT,CASSPRARHTGGNTIYF
TRBJ1-1,few,14,TRBV6-5,TRBD1,TGTGCCAGCAGGGGAGGGACAGGGAACACTGAAGCTTTCTTT,CASRGGTGNTEAFF
TRBJ1-4,.,14,TRBV2,TRBD1,TGTGCCAGCAGGGGGACAGGGGCTAATGAAAAACTGTTTTTT,CASRGTGANEKLFF
TRBJ1-3,.,16,TRBV14,.,TGTGCCAGCAGCCAAGACGCAGGGATTTCTGGAAACACCATATATTTT,CASSQDAGISGNTIYF
TRBJ2-1,.,13,TRBV30,.,TGTGCCTGGAGTGTTACAGGGAACAATGAGCAGTTCTTC,CAWSVTGNNEQFF
TRBJ2-3,.,14,TRBV5-1,TRBD1,TGCGCCAGCAGCGGGGACAGATTCACAGATACGCAGTATTTT,CASSGDRFTDTQYF
TRBJ1-1,.,16,TRBV5-4,.,TGTGCCAGCAGCTTGGAGCTCGCGGTTTTGGATACTGAAGCTTTCTTT,CASSLELAVLDTEAFF
TRBJ1-3,.,16,TRBV6-5,.,TGTGCCAGCAGTTATAACAGCAGAAAACCTGGAAACACCATATATTTT,CASSYNSRKPGNTIYF
TRBJ2-7,.,15,TRBV9,.,TGTGCCAGCAGCGGACCCCAGGGGGGAGCCTACGAGCAGTACTTC,CASSGPQGGAYEQYF
TRBJ1-3,.,16,TRBV4-3,.,TGCGCCAGCAGCCAAGATATAGGAGGGACTGGAAACACCATATATTTT,CASSQDIGGTGNTIYF
TRBJ1-6,.,14,TRBV7-9,.,TGTGCCAGCAGCTCAGGGGAGCGTAATTCACCCCTCCACTTT,CASSSGERNSPLHF
TRBJ2-1,.,13,TRBV5-1,.,TGCGCCAGCAGCTTAGCCCCCTACAATGAGCAGTTCTTC,CASSLAPYNEQFF
TRBJ2-2,.,17,TRBV28,TRBD2,TGTGCCAGCAGTTTAGGGAACGGCGGGGGAGACACCGGGGAGCTGTTTTTT,CASSLGNGGGDTGELFF
TRBJ1-6,once,12,TRBV5-4,.,TGTGCCAGCAGCTTTTACTCTTCACCCCTCCACTTT,CASSFYSSPLHF
TRBJ2-1,.,15,TRBV5-1,TRBD2,TGCGCCAGCAGCCCGCTAGCGGGGGGGCCCAATGAGCAGTTCTTC,CASSPLAGGPNEQFF
TRBJ1-2,.,14,TRBV10-3,.,TGTGCCATCAGTGACAGCGTCGGGGACTATGGCTACACCTTC,CAISDSVGDYGYTF
TRBJ2-7,.,13,TRBV5-1,.,TGCGCCAGCAGCTTGCGGCAGGGCTACGAGCAGTACTTC,CASSLRQGYEQYF
TRBJ1-2,.,13,TRBV7-3,.,TGTGCCAGCAGCCTATCCCCAGGGTATGGCTACACCTTC,CASSLSPGYGYTF
TRBJ2-5,.,15,TRBV5-6,TRBD1,TGTGCCAGCAGCTTGCGGAGACAGGGGCTGGAGACCCAGTACTTC,CASSLRRQGLETQYF
TRBJ1-4,.,13,TRBV7-8,.,TGTGCCAGCAGCTTCCGGGGGGGAAAGGGACTGTTTTTT,CASSFRGGKGLFF
TRBJ1-2,once,19,TRBV4-2,TRBD1,TGTGCCAGCAGCCTGATACTCCGGGACAGGGGATTAAGAAACTATGGCTACACCTTC,CASSLILRDRGLRNYGYTF
TRBJ1-2,once,15,TRBV24-1,TRBD1,TGTGCCACCAGTGATTTGCCCACCCCAACCGACAGGGACACCTTC,CATSDLPTPTDRDTF
TRBJ2-3,.,15,TRBV3-1/TRBV3-2,TRBD2,TGTGCCAGCAGCCAAGAGCGGGGGAGGGCAGATACGCAGTATTTT,CASSQERGRADTQYF
TRBJ1-4,.,17,TRBV19,TRBD1,TGTGCCAGTAGTGTACGACGGACAGGGGGTATGGATGAAAAACTGTTTTTT,CASSVRRTGGMDEKLFF
TRBJ2-2,.,14,TRBV2,.,TGTGCCAGCACCCGAGCGGTGGGCACCGGGGAGCTGTTTTTT,CASTRAVGTGELFF
TRBJ1-4,.,16,TRBV7-9,TRBD1,TGTGCCAGCAGCGATCGCCGGACAGGGGCGCGAGGAAAACTGTTTTTT,CASSDRRTGARGKLFF
TRBJ2-1,once,13,TRBV6-5,.,TGTGCCAGCAGCCTTCGGGGGAGGAATGAGCAGTTCTTC,CASSLRGRNEQFF
TRBJ1-5,.,12,TRBV15,.,TGTGCCACCAGCAGAGAAGCACAGCCCCAGCATTTT,CATSREAQPQHF